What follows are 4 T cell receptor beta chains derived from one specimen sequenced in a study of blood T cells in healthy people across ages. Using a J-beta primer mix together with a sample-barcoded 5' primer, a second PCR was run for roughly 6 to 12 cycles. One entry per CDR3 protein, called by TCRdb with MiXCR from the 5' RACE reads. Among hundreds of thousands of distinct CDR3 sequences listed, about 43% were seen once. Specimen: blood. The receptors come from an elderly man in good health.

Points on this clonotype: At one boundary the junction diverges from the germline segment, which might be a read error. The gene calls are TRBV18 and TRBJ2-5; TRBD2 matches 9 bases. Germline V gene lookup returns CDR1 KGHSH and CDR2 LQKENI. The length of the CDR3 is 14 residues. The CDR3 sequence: CVSSPQRGAETQYF. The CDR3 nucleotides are TGTGTCAGCTCACCACAGCGGGGGGCTGAGACCCAGTACTTC.

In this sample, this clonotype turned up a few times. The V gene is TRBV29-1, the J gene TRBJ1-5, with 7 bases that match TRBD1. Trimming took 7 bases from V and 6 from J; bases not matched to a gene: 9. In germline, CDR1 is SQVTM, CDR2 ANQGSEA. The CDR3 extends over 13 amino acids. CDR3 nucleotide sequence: TGCAGCGGCGGGACAGCAAAGGGTCAGCCCCAGCATTTT. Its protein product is CSGGTAKGQPQHF. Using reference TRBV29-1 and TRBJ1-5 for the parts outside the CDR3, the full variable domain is SAVISQKPSRDICQRGTSLTIQCQVDSQVTMMFWYRQQPGQSLTLIATANQGSEATYESGFVIDKFPISRPNLTFSTLTVSNMSPEDSSIYLCSGGTAKGQPQHFGDGTRLSIL.

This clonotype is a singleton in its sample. The CDR3 DNA sequence: TGTGCCAGCTGGGCTGACAGGAACCTATGGACCCAGTACTTC. It translates to CASWADRNLWTQYF. This chain connects TRBV6-1 to TRBJ2-5; possibly TRBD1 for D (6 bases). V was trimmed by 8 bases and J by 7 bases, leaving 20 bases between them. Germline V CDR1 and CDR2: MNHNS, SASEGT. This CDR3 is built from 14 residues.

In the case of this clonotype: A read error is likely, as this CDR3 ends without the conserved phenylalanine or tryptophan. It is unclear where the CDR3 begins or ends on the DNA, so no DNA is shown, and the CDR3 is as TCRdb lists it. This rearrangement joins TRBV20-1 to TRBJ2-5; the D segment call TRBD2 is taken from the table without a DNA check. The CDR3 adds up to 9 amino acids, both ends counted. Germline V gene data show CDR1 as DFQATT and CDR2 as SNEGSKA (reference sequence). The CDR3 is CSARNAGSR.